Below, 22 T cell receptor beta chains from the same sample are listed, as sequenced in a study of lymphopenia after photon versus proton radiotherapy. Using immunoSEQ multiplex PCR, the repertoire was profiled, and TCRdb retains in-frame clones only, with some absent. The data hold more than 30,000 clones, with 89% observed a single time. The sample in question was peripheral blood, obtained from a patient treated with proton-based radiotherapy. The source is a woman between 65 and 79 years old with pancreatic cancer. Some clones in this sample may be carry-over from other donors' samples.

The sample holds a few counts of this clone. The chain couples TRBV13 to TRBJ1-2; D ambiguous. V shed 7 bases and J shed 0 bases, with 15 bases lying between them. The CDR3 spans 15 residues. The germline gives CDR1 PRHDT, CDR2 FYEKMQ (reference sequence). The CDR3 bases are TGTGCCAGCAACCTTGGCGGCGGTTCTAACTATGGCTACACCTTC. It yields the protein CASNLGGGSNYGYTF.

This clone was observed once. The genes are TRBV5-4 and TRBJ2-2; no reliable D call. Germline CDR1 reads SGHNT; CDR2 reads YYREEE (reference sequence). This CDR3 is 14 amino acids long. The V end was cut by 0 bases, the J end by 7 bases, with 10 bases between. The CDR3 bases are TGTGCCAGCAGCTTGGGAGCAGGAATCGGGGAGCTGTTTTTT. Encoded protein: CASSLGAGIGELFF.

V is TRBV5-4 and J is TRBJ2-7, with 8 bases that match TRBD1. V shed 3 bases and J 6 bases; nucleotides not matched to a gene: 11. The germline CDR1 and CDR2 sequences are SGHNT and YYREEE (reference sequence). The length of the CDR3 is 15 residues. This CDR3 reads CASSSGTGLTGEQYF. The CDR3 DNA follows: TGTGCCAGCAGCTCCGGGACAGGCTTGACTGGCGAGCAGTACTTC.

This clone appeared a single time. The gene calls are TRBV5-1 and TRBJ2-5; D possibly uses TRBD1 or TRBD2 (5 bases each). V shed 0 bases and J shed 1 base, with 7 bases lying between them. Germline lookup yields CDR1 SGHRS and CDR2 YFSETQ. CDR3 length: 14 amino acids. The CDR3 loop reads CASSLGGVQETQYF. The CDR3 nucleotides are TGCGCCAGCAGCTTGGGAGGGGTCCAAGAGACCCAGTACTTC.

The V and J genes are TRBV11-2 and TRBJ1-1; D unclear. Trimming removed 6 bases at V and 0 bases at J, with 8 bases between. The length of the CDR3 is 13 residues. Looked up from germline, CDR1 is SGHAT and CDR2 is FQNNGV. The DNA for the CDR3 is TGTGCCAGCAGGCCGGTCTTGAACACTGAAGCTTTCTTT. Residues: CASRPVLNTEAFF.

The gene calls are TRBV28 and TRBJ2-7, with TRBD1 as a possible D gene (6 bases). CDR1 MDHEN and CDR2 SYDVKM come from the germline V gene. The CDR3 length is 17 residues. V shed 5 bases and J shed 3 bases, with 23 bases lying between them. In DNA, the CDR3 is TGTGCCAGCAGTGCTAACTTAGGGGACACTCCTATCTACGAGCAGTACTTC. Protein product: CASSANLGDTPIYEQYF.

The chain links TRBV11-2 to TRBJ1-2; D gene uncertain. The CDR3 has 13 residues. The germline V gene has CDR1 SGHAT and CDR2 FQNNGV. The V gene lost 6 bases and the J gene lost 2 bases, with 10 bases spanning the gap. The CDR3 nucleotides are TGTGCCAGCAGTGCGGACCCGAACTATGGCTACACCTTC. Its protein product is CASSADPNYGYTF.

This clone has just one count. The V and J genes are TRBV23-1 and TRBJ2-7; D might be TRBD1 or TRBD2, each matching 5 bases. TRBV23-1 is flagged as an ORF with uncertain function. The CDR3 is made up of 14 amino acids. With 3 bases removed from V and 2 bases from J, the gap between germline ends came to 11 bases. The DNA of the CDR3 is TGCGCCAGCAGTCACCCGGGACCAACCTACGAGCAGTACTTC. This codes for CASSHPGPTYEQYF.

The chain combines TRBV4-3 with TRBJ2-7; D is unclear. The CDR3 totals 18 residues. V lost 0 bases, J lost 6 bases, and 24 bases lay in between. CDR1 is LGHNA and CDR2 is YSLEER in the germline V gene. In DNA form, the CDR3 reads TGCGCCAGCAGCCAAGATCTTTTGGGAACCCTTAAGCCTATCGAGCAGTACTTC. Amino acids: CASSQDLLGTLKPIEQYF.

V is TRBV5-6 and J is TRBJ1-1; D is unresolved. The CDR3 is 13 amino acids. The germline gives CDR1 SGHDT, CDR2 YYEEEE. V was cut by 4 bases and J by 1 base, with 8 bases left in between. The CDR3 spells CASSRLWNTEAFF. The CDR3 DNA reads as TGTGCCAGCAGCCGGTTGTGGAACACTGAAGCTTTCTTT.

The V call is TRBV28, the J call TRBJ1-3; D remains unclear. This CDR3 is 13 amino acids long. Trimming took 7 bases from V and 0 from J, leaving 7 bases between them. Germline-derived CDR1 and CDR2 are MDHEN and SYDVKM. The chain's CDR3 is CASTFISGNTIYF. The CDR3 nucleotides read TGTGCCAGCACTTTCATCTCTGGAAACACCATATATTTT.

This chain connects TRBV5-1 to TRBJ2-7; 7 bases line up with TRBD1. CDR1 is SGHRS, CDR2 YFSETQ, per germline. The V gene end was trimmed by 0 bases and the J gene end by 1 base; junction bases not matched to a gene: 4. The CDR3 is made up of 15 amino acids. The CDR3 coding sequence is TGCGCCAGCAGCTTGGCAGGGGGACAGTCCTACGAGCAGTACTTC. It codes for CASSLAGGQSYEQYF.

V gene TRBV28 combines with J gene TRBJ1-6; D not resolved. CDR1 MDHEN and CDR2 SYDVKM come from the germline V gene. The CDR3 has 14 amino acids. The germline V and J ends were trimmed by 3 bases and 9 bases, with 12 bases remaining between them. The CDR3 bases are TGTGCCAGCAGTTTGGTACGGTCGGGTTCACCCCTCCACTTT. Protein sequence: CASSLVRSGSPLHF. Supplemented by reference TRBV28 and TRBJ1-6, the full variable domain reads DVKVTQSSRYLVKRTGEKVFLECVQDMDHENMFWYRQDPGLGLRLIYFSYDVKMKEKGDIPEGYSVSREKKERFSLILESASTNQTSMYLCASSLVRSGSPLHFGNGTRLTVT.

The chain couples TRBV9 to TRBJ2-3; possible D gene TRBD2, 5 bases. There are 15 residues in the CDR3. Trimming took off 0 bases at V and 0 bases at J, with 8 bases between the two ends. In germline, CDR1 is SGDLS, CDR2 YYNGEE. Here the CDR3 reads CASSVDTGSTDTQYF. CDR3 nucleotide sequence: TGTGCCAGCAGCGTAGATACGGGAAGCACAGATACGCAGTATTTT.

The rearrangement joins TRBV28 to TRBJ1-2; D is undetermined. CDR3 size: 15 residues. Trimming pared 8 bases from V and 8 bases from J, leaving 24 bases between. Germline CDR1 is MDHEN and CDR2 is SYDVKM. CDR3 coding DNA: TGTGCCAGCCTTCTGGACCGGCCCTCGCTAGGGGGCTACACCTTC. This encodes CASLLDRPSLGGYTF.

The rearrangement uses TRBV7-6 and TRBJ2-2, with 13 bases matching TRBD2. The germline V gene has CDR1 SGHVS and CDR2 FNYEAQ. The trim removed 6 bases at V and 6 bases at J, leaving 7 bases unmatched. The CDR3 extends over 16 amino acids. The CDR3 region has the DNA TGTGCCAGCAGTGCCGGGACTAGCGGGGCACCCGGGGAGCTGTTTTTT. This gives the protein CASSAGTSGAPGELFF.

The V and J genes are TRBV6-1 and TRBJ2-1; TRBD2 matches at 9 bases. Germline CDR1 is MNHNS and CDR2 is SASEGT. With 0 bases clipped from V and 11 bases from J, the junction kept 8 bases outside the gene matches. The CDR3 has 15 amino acids. The CDR3 nucleotides are TGTGCCAGCAGTGAAGCGGCTAGCGGGAACACGAAGCAGTTCTTC. Translating gives CASSEAASGNTKQFF.

The V and J genes are TRBV7-9 and TRBJ2-1; D possibly corresponds to TRBD2 (5 bases). Looked up from germline, CDR1 is SEHNR and CDR2 is FQNEAQ (reference sequence). The CDR3 totals 15 residues. V was pared by 6 bases and J by 0 bases, with 12 bases between. This chain's CDR3 is CASRGAEDSYNEQFF. The CDR3 nucleotides are TGTGCCAGCAGAGGAGCGGAAGACTCCTACAATGAGCAGTTCTTC.

The V call is TRBV7-6, the J call TRBJ1-3, with D hard to call. CDR1 is SGHVS, CDR2 FNYEAQ, per germline. This CDR3 spans 16 amino acids. With 1 base removed from V and 0 bases from J, the gap between germline ends came to 10 bases. The CDR3 DNA reads as TGTGCCAGCAGCTTAGGCACGACGAGCTCTGGAAACACCATATATTTT. Its translation: CASSLGTTSSGNTIYF. The variable domain in full, completed from reference TRBV7-6 and TRBJ1-3, reads GAGVSQSPRYKVTKRGQDVALRCDPISGHVSLYWYRQALGQGPEFLTYFNYEAQQDKSGLPNDRFSAERPEGSISTLTIQRTEQRDSAMYRCASSLGTTSSGNTIYFGEGSWLTVV.

The V and J genes are TRBV4-2 and TRBJ2-3; tentative D call: TRBD2 (5 bases). V lost 4 bases to trimming and J lost 0 bases, with 11 bases between them. Looked up from germline, CDR1 is LGHNA and CDR2 is YNFKEQ. The length of the CDR3 is 15 residues. CDR3 nucleotides: TGTGCCAGCAGCCCGACCCTAGCTAGCACAGATACGCAGTATTTT. Protein: CASSPTLASTDTQYF.

The chain carries TRBV20-1 and TRBJ1-1; 7 bases align to TRBD1. There are 11 residues in the CDR3. The J segment lost 11 bases and the V segment lost 1 base, leaving 4 bases of the junction unmatched. Looked up from germline, CDR1 is DFQATT and CDR2 is SNEGSKA (reference sequence). CDR3 protein: CSARGQGDAFF. CDR3 coding DNA: TGCAGTGCTAGAGGGCAGGGGGATGCTTTCTTT.

This chain uses TRBV19 with TRBJ2-1; 7 bases agree with TRBD1. The CDR3 is 13 residues long. Trimming took 6 bases from V and 7 from J; bases not matched to a gene: 6. CDR1 LNHDA and CDR2 SQIVND come from the germline V gene (reference sequence). The CDR3 DNA reads as TGTGCCAGTAGGGGAGACAGGGCGAATGAGCAGTTCTTC. Translated: CASRGDRANEQFF.